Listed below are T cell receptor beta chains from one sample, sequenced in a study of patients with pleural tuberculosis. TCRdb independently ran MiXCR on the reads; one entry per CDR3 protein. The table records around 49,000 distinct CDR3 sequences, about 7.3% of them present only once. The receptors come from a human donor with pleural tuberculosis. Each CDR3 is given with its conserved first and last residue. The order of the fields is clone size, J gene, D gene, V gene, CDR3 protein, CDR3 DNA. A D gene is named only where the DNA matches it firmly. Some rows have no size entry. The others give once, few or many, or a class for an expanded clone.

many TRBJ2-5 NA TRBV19 CASSNGWETQYF TGTGCCAGTAGCAATGGGTGGGAGACCCAGTACTTC
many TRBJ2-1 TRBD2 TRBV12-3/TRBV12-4 CASRILAGDYNEQFF TGTGCCAGCAGGATCCTAGCGGGAGATTACAATGAGCAGTTCTTC
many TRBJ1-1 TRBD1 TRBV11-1 CASSSRTGAEAFF TGTGCCAGCAGCAGCAGGACAGGGGCTGAAGCTTTCTTT
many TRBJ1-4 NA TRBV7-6 CASSTRDIEKLFF TGTGCCAGCAGCACACGGGACATTGAAAAACTGTTTTTT
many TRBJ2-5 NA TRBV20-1 CRRDKGYETQYF TGCAGACGGGACAAGGGATACGAGACCCAGTACTTC
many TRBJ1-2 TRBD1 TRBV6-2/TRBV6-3 CASSSTGGLYGYTF TGTGCCAGCAGTTCGACAGGGGGTCTGTATGGCTACACCTTC
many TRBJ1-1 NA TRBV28 CASKIQGRTEAFF TGTGCCAGCAAGATTCAGGGGCGGACTGAAGCTTTCTTT
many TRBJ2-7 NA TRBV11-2 CASSLDSFYEQYF TGTGCCAGCAGCTTAGACAGTTTCTACGAGCAGTACTTC
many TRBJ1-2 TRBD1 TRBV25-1 CASSPTGGNGYTF TGTGCCAGCAGCCCGACAGGGGGCAACGGCTACACCTTC
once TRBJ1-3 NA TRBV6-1 CASKALFGPTIYF TGTGCCAGCAAAGCCTTGTTTGGTCCCACCATATATTTT
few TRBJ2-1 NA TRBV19 CASSILAGSSYNEQFF TGTGCCAGTAGTATTCTCGCCGGCAGCTCCTACAATGAGCAGTTCTTC
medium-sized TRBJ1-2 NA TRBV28 CASSSGQLYGYTF TGTGCCAGCAGTTCCGGACAGCTCTATGGCTACACCTTC
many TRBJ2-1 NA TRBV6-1 CASGHAPAIGEQFF TGTGCCAGCGGGCATGCTCCCGCAATTGGTGAGCAGTTCTTC
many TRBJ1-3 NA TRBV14 CASSHPTGGNTIYF TGTGCCAGCAGCCACCCGACAGGCGGAAACACCATATATTTT
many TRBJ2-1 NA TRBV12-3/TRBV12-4 CASSLGGDPGYNEQFF TGTGCCAGCAGTTTAGGAGGGGACCCCGGCTACAATGAGCAGTTCTTC
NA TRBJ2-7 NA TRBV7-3 CASSLTLGHEQYF TGTGCCAGCAGCTTAACGTTAGGGCACGAGCAGTACTTC
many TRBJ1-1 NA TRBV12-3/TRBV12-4 CASRTPGQNEAFF TGTGCCAGCAGAACCCCAGGACAGAATGAAGCTTTCTTT
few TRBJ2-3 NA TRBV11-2 CASSFQPASTDTQYF TGTGCCAGCAGCTTTCAACCGGCTAGCACAGATACGCAGTATTTT
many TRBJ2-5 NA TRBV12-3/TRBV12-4 CASRWETRTQYF TGTGCCAGCAGATGGGAAACTAGGACCCAGTACTTC
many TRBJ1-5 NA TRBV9 CASSVGNGNQPQHF TGTGCCAGCAGCGTAGGGAATGGCAATCAGCCCCAGCATTTT
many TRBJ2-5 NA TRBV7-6 CASSLSSGTQETQYF TGTGCCAGCAGCTTAAGTAGCGGCACCCAAGAGACCCAGTACTTC
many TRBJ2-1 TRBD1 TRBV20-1 CSAVRDRGPYEQFF TGCAGTGCTGTCCGGGACAGGGGGCCCTATGAGCAGTTCTTC
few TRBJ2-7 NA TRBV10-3 CAISESVWGYEQYF TGTGCCATCAGTGAGTCAGTTTGGGGCTACGAGCAGTACTTC
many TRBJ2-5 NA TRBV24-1 CATSDLSETQYF TGTGCCACCAGTGATTTGTCGGAGACCCAGTACTTC
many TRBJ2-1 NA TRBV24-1 CATSDLQDNEQFF TGTGCCACCAGTGACCTGCAGGACAATGAGCAGTTCTTC
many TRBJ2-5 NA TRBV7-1 CASSSRLRGVSSETQYF TGTGCCAGCAGCTCAAGATTACGGGGAGTATCTTCAGAGACCCAGTACTTC
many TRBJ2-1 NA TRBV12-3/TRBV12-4 CASTLQGTSGPEQFF TGTGCCAGCACCCTTCAAGGGACTTCCGGTCCTGAGCAGTTCTTC
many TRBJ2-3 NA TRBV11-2 CASSEGGGTQYF TGTGCCAGCAGCGAAGGGGGGGGTACGCAGTATTTT
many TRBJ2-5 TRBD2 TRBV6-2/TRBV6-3 CASSYEPFIAGGKETQYF TGTGCCAGCAGTTACGAACCTTTTATAGCGGGAGGGAAAGAGACCCAGTACTTC
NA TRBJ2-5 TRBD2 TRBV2 CASSGGQETQYF TGTGCCAGCAGCGGGGGGCAAGAGACCCAGTACTTC
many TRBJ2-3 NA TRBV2 CASSDNTDTQYF TGTGCCAGCAGCGATAACACAGATACGCAGTATTTT
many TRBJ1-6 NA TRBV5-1 CASSLEWFGSGHNSPLHF TGCGCCAGCAGCTTGGAGTGGTTTGGTAGTGGGCATAATTCACCCCTCCACTTT
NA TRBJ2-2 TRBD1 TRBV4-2 CASRPTGTGGELFF TGTGCCAGCAGGCCGACAGGGACGGGCGGGGAGCTGTTTTTT
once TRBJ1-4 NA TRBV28 CASSSNRVTNGKLFF TGTGCCAGCAGTTCAAACAGGGTGACTAATGGAAAACTGTTTTTT
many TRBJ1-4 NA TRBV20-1 CSANPPVGVGEKLFF TGCAGTGCTAATCCACCAGTCGGGGTTGGCGAAAAACTGTTTTTT
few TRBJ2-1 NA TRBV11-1 CASSPGGNYNEQFF TGTGCCAGCAGCCCTGGGGGGAACTACAATGAGCAGTTCTTC
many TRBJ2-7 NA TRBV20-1 CSAREWTAGLGQYF TGCAGTGCTAGAGAGTGGACAGCCGGTTTAGGGCAGTACTTC
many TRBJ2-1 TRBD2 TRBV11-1 CASRPTSGYYNEQFF TGTGCCAGCAGACCAACTAGCGGGTATTACAATGAGCAGTTCTTC
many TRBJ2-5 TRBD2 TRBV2 CASSETPPASGKETQYF TGTGCCAGCAGTGAGACCCCACCGGCTAGCGGCAAAGAGACCCAGTACTTC
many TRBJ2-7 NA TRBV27 CASSATGTGYEQYF TGTGCCAGCAGTGCAACCGGGACCGGGTACGAGCAGTACTTC
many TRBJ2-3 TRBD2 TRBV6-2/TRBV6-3 CASSYPGLAGVDTQYF TGTGCCAGCAGTTACCCGGGACTAGCGGGAGTAGATACGCAGTATTTT
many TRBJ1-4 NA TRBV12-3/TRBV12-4 CASSFLIHRDSANEKLFF TGTGCCAGCAGTTTCCTCATCCACAGAGATTCGGCTAATGAAAAACTGTTTTTT
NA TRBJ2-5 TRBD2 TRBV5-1 CASSLEPGGGETQYF TGCGCCAGCAGCTTGGAACCGGGAGGAGGAGAGACCCAGTACTTC
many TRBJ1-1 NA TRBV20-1 CSASEGGVNEAFF TGCAGTGCTAGTGAAGGGGGGGTTAATGAAGCTTTCTTT
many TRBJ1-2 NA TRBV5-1 CASSPTNSAGYTF TGCGCCAGCAGCCCTACTAACAGTGCGGGCTACACCTTC
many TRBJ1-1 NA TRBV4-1 CASSLPKPGAITEAFF TGCGCCAGCAGCCTTCCAAAGCCGGGAGCAATCACTGAAGCTTTCTTT
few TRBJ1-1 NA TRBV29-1 CSVDGAGWRNTEAFF TGCAGCGTTGATGGAGCCGGGTGGAGGAACACTGAAGCTTTCTTT
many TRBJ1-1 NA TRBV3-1 CASSIMGNTEAFF TGTGCCAGCAGCATTATGGGGAACACTGAAGCTTTCTTT
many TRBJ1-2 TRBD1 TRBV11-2 CASSKVDRETGYTF TGTGCCAGCAGCAAAGTGGACAGGGAGACGGGCTACACCTTC
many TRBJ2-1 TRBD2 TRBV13 CASSRNSGSYNEQFF TGTGCCAGCAGCCGAAATAGCGGGAGCTACAATGAGCAGTTCTTC
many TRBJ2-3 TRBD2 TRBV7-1 CASSSGLAEITDTQYF TGTGCCAGCAGCTCGGGACTAGCGGAGATCACAGATACGCAGTATTTT
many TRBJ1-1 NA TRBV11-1 CASSTGLTEAFF TGTGCCAGTTCTACAGGTCTTACTGAAGCTTTCTTT
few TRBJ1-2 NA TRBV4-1 CASSQEWTANYGYTF TGCGCCAGCAGCCAAGAATGGACAGCAAACTATGGCTACACCTTC
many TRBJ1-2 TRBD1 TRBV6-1 CASSDDRETRGYTF TGTGCCAGCAGTGATGACAGGGAGACGAGGGGCTACACCTTC
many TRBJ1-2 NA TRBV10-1 CASSDDRSYGYTF TGCGCCAGCAGTGATGACAGGAGCTATGGCTACACCTTC